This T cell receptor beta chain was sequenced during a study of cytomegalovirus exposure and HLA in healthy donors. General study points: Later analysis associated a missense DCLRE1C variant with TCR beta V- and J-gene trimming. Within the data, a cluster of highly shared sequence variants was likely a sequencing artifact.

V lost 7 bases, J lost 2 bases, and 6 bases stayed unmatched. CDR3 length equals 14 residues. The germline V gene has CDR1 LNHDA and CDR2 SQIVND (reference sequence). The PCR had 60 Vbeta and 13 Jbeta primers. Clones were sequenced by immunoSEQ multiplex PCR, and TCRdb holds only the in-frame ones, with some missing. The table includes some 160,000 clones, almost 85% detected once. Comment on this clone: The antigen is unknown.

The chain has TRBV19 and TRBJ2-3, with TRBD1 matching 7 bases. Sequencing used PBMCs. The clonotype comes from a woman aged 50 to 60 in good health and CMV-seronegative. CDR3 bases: TGTGCCAGTAACCCGACAGGGTACACAGATACGCAGTATTTT. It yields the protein CASNPTGYTDTQYF.